The 11 T cell receptor beta chains presented below share a single source sample, sequenced in a study of T-cell reconstitution after alpha-beta-depleted transplantation in children. Unique molecular identifiers were used to barcode this TCRbeta library. TCRdb re-derived calls from the PCR reads in MiXCR, one entry per CDR3 protein. This sample has 350,000 to 400,000 distinct CDR3 sequences, with around 20% found just once. This material consisted of PBMCs from the stem cell graft donor, taken from the stem cell graft. These receptors all come from a human donor who donated a stem cell graft to a child with acute myeloid leukemia.

This sequence joins TRBV6-5 and TRBJ2-3; D unclear. CDR3 length: 14 residues. Looked up from germline, CDR1 is MNHEY and CDR2 is SVGAGI. V was cut by 0 bases and J by 2 bases, with 6 bases left in between. The CDR3 reads CASSYSTLTDTQYF. DNA of the CDR3: TGTGCCAGCAGTTACTCGACCCTCACAGATACGCAGTATTTT.

This clonotype occurred a few times. The V call is TRBV4-2, the J call TRBJ2-5; D possibly corresponds to TRBD2 (6 bases). Germline values: CDR1 LGHNA, CDR2 YNFKEQ. The CDR3 length is 16 residues. Trimming took 0 bases from V and 4 from J, leaving 15 bases between them. CDR3 sequence (DNA): TGTGCCAGCAGCCAAGATCGGGCTAGCGTCACAGAGACCCAGTACTTC. It is translated as CASSQDRASVTETQYF.

This chain links TRBV7-2 with TRBJ1-5; 7 bases match TRBD1. The V gene's germline CDR1 is SGHTA and CDR2 FQGNSA. J gave up 5 bases and V 1 base, and 5 bases lay outside the gene matches. This CDR3 comprises 15 residues. Here the CDR3 reads CASSLEGAWDQPQHF. CDR3 nucleotides: TGTGCCAGCAGCTTAGAGGGGGCATGGGATCAGCCCCAGCATTTT.

The chain recombines TRBV7-2 with TRBJ2-3; D remains ambiguous. The CDR3 sequence is 15 residues long. Trimming took 2 bases from V and 0 from J, leaving 9 bases between them. CDR1 is SGHTA and CDR2 is FQGNSA in the germline V gene. The DNA for the CDR3 is TGTGCCAGCAGCTTACGGAAGAAAAGCACAGATACGCAGTATTTT. It yields the protein CASSLRKKSTDTQYF.

This clonotype was observed many times. The chain has TRBV12-3 or TRBV12-4 and TRBJ1-1; 7 nucleotides match TRBD1. Trimming at V came to 6 bases and at J to 0 bases, leaving 4 bases not matched to a gene. The CDR3 covers 14 residues. The CDR3 DNA reads as TGTGCCAGCAGACCCGGGACAGTGAACACTGAAGCTTTCTTT. It is translated as CASRPGTVNTEAFF.

This clonotype has only a few counts. The CDR3 DNA follows: TGTGCCAGCAGACAATACCAGGGCACCTACGAGCAGTACTTC. It specifies CASRQYQGTYEQYF. The chain has TRBV6-2 or TRBV6-3 and TRBJ2-7; D perhaps matches TRBD1 (5 bases). Germline assignment: CDR1 MNHEY and CDR2 SVGEGT. V dropped 6 bases and J dropped 2 bases, with 14 bases sitting between them. There are 14 residues in the CDR3.

The V gene is TRBV7-2, the J gene TRBJ1-2; D is ambiguous. V gave up 1 base and J gave up 1 base, with 7 bases separating them. Germline loops: CDR1 SGHTA, CDR2 FQGNSA. The CDR3 sequence is 14 residues long. CDR3 sequence: CASSLGGYNYGYTF. The CDR3 DNA follows: TGTGCCAGCAGCTTAGGAGGGTATAACTATGGCTACACCTTC.

The chain carries TRBV7-2 and TRBJ2-5, with D unresolved. CDR3 length: 12 residues. V shed 5 bases and J shed 7 bases, with 11 bases lying between them. CDR1 is SGHTA, CDR2 FQGNSA, per germline. The CDR3 reads CASSPALRTQYF. CDR3 in DNA: TGTGCCAGCAGCCCCGCCCTTCGGACCCAGTACTTC.

This clonotype came up a few times. The chain combines TRBV12-3 or TRBV12-4 with TRBJ2-2, with D hard to call. The CDR3 has 15 amino acids. Trimming pared 2 bases from V and 2 bases from J, leaving 9 bases between. CDR3 residues: CASSLYATNTGELFF. The CDR3 DNA is TGTGCCAGCAGTTTATATGCTACCAACACCGGGGAGCTGTTTTTT.

This clonotype was recorded many times. This rearrangement joins TRBV4-2 to TRBJ2-1; TRBD2 agrees at 8 bases. Germline lookup yields CDR1 LGHNA and CDR2 YNFKEQ. CDR3 size: 15 residues. V was clipped by 0 bases and J by 7 bases; unmatched bases: 5. This CDR3 reads CASSQDRTSRNEQFF. As DNA, the CDR3 is TGTGCCAGCAGCCAAGACCGGACTAGCCGGAATGAGCAGTTCTTC.

With regard to this clonotype: The CDR3 end shows no conserved phenylalanine or tryptophan, and so a read error is likely. The chain uses TRBV29-1 and TRBJ1-1, with D perhaps matching TRBD1 (5 bases). The V and J ends lost 7 bases and 4 bases respectively, with 16 bases between them. The CDR3 extends over 13 amino acids. Germline CDR1 SQVTM, CDR2 ANQGSEA. CDR3 region: CSAGRRVSTEAFC. The CDR3 DNA reads TGCAGCGCTGGCCGCAGGGTAAGCACTGAAGCTTTCTGT.